One sample yielded the 12 T cell receptor beta chains listed below, sequenced in a study of shared clonotypes between healthy human individuals. Data came from immunoSEQ multiplex PCR; TCRdb stores just in-frame clones and leaves some out. The table shows around 1.4 million clones, with approximately 98.5% occurring only once. The sequenced sample consisted of naive CD4+ T cells sorted from blood. The subset here: CD45RA+ positively selected. These receptors originate from a man aged 30 to 39 in good health.

This clone was seen a single time. The chain recombines TRBV4-2 with TRBJ2-5; possibly TRBD1 for D (5 bases). CDR3 length equals 17 residues. The V end lost 4 bases, the J end lost 2 bases, and 20 bases lay between the germline ends. Germline V gives CDR1 LGHNA, CDR2 YNFKEQ. The CDR3 sequence: CASSPQDGAGNQETQYF. The CDR3 coding sequence is TGTGCCAGCAGCCCCCAAGATGGGGCAGGGAATCAAGAGACCCAGTACTTC.

The chain links TRBV11-3 to TRBJ2-1, with 12 positions matching TRBD2. Germline CDR1 and CDR2: SGHNT and YENEEA. Trimming removed 0 bases from V and 8 bases from J; junction bases left unmatched: 11. CDR3 length: 18 residues. The CDR3 nucleotides read TGTGCCAGCAGCTTAGAGCGGGGACTAGCGGGTATCCGAGATGAGCAGTTCTTC. Its protein product is CASSLERGLAGIRDEQFF.

This chain links TRBV30 with TRBJ1-4; D unclear. V lost 3 bases to trimming and J lost 3 bases, with 2 bases between them. The CDR3 extends over 11 amino acids. Germline V gene lookup returns CDR1 GTSNPN and CDR2 SVGIG (reference sequence). CDR3 residues: CAWSSNEKLFF. The CDR3 DNA sequence: TGTGCCTGGAGCTCTAATGAAAAACTGTTTTTT.

The chain carries TRBV7-2 and TRBJ1-5; 8 bases map to TRBD1. V lost 5 bases and J lost 6; bases outside the gene matches: 9. The CDR3 sequence is 15 residues long. CDR1 is SGHTA, CDR2 FQGNSA, per germline. Written as DNA, the CDR3 is TGTGCCAGCAGCCCCCGCCAGGGGGCAGGTCAGCCCCAGCATTTT. Its protein is CASSPRQGAGQPQHF.

Concerning this clone itself: This sample also contains other DNA sequences that code for the same CDR3. The chain is built from TRBV11-2 and TRBJ2-7, with 10 bases fitting TRBD2. Germline trimming cut 4 bases from V and 3 bases from J; bases unmatched to any gene: 3. From germline, CDR1 is SGHAT and CDR2 FQNNGV. The CDR3 consists of 14 residues. For the CDR3, the DNA is TGTGCCAGCAGCTCTCTAGCGGGAGTCTACGAGCAGTACTTC. Translated, it gives CASSSLAGVYEQYF.

The chain employs TRBV5-1 and TRBJ2-5; maybe TRBD1 (6 bases). The germline V gene encodes CDR1 SGHRS and CDR2 YFSETQ. CDR3 size: 14 residues. Trimming removed 3 bases from V and 4 bases from J, with 13 bases in between. The CDR3 sequence: CASSSQGLGETQYF. In DNA, the CDR3 is TGCGCCAGCAGCTCCCAGGGGTTAGGAGAGACCCAGTACTTC.

The V gene is TRBV28, the J gene TRBJ2-1; the D gene is possibly TRBD2 (5 bases). Germline V gene data show CDR1 as MDHEN and CDR2 as SYDVKM. This CDR3 region has 14 residues. The V gene lost 7 bases and the J gene lost 4 bases, with 14 bases spanning the gap. Here the CDR3 reads CASTPPAEYNEQFF. CDR3 bases: TGTGCCAGCACTCCCCCAGCGGAGTACAATGAGCAGTTCTTC.

The chain joins TRBV5-4 to TRBJ2-5, with D tentatively TRBD1 or TRBD2 (5 bases each). This CDR3 contains 14 residues. The germline CDR1 and CDR2 sequences are SGHNT and YYREEE (reference sequence). The V end was cut by 1 base, the J end by 5 bases, with 12 bases between. The CDR3 here is CASSLYVGEETQYF. The CDR3 DNA follows: TGTGCCAGCAGCTTGTATGTGGGGGAGGAGACCCAGTACTTC.

The chain has TRBV10-3 and TRBJ2-7; D call uncertain. The CDR3 is 10 residues long. The germline V gene has CDR1 ENHRY and CDR2 SYGVKD. Deletions cut 11 bases from V and 6 bases from J, with 11 bases between. The CDR3 DNA reads TGTGCCGCCGGACCGTCCGAGCAGTACTTC. Its translation: CAAGPSEQYF.

The chain couples TRBV6-4 to TRBJ2-1; 10 bases align to TRBD2. The length of the CDR3 is 16 residues. Germline values: CDR1 MRHNA, CDR2 SNTAGT. V shed 5 bases and J 2 bases; nucleotides not matched to a gene: 6. The CDR3 region has the DNA TGTGCCAGCAGTAAAAGCGGGAGGGCACCCTACAATGAGCAGTTCTTC. It is translated as CASSKSGRAPYNEQFF.

The chain carries TRBV7-9 and TRBJ2-7, with 7 positions matching TRBD2. Losses at the gene ends were 4 bases for V and 1 base for J; bases not matched to a gene: 10. Germline values: CDR1 SEHNR, CDR2 FQNEAQ (reference sequence). There are 16 residues in the CDR3. CDR3: CASSSRGGSESYEQYF. CDR3 DNA: TGTGCCAGCAGCTCCCGTGGCGGGAGCGAATCCTACGAGCAGTACTTC.

The chain recombines TRBV28 with TRBJ2-7, with 10 positions matching TRBD2. Germline loops: CDR1 MDHEN, CDR2 SYDVKM. After removal of 5 bases from V and 3 bases from J, the junction contained 7 bases not matched to a gene. This CDR3 region has 15 residues. The CDR3 DNA reads as TGTGCCAGCAGTCCGCCTGGACTAGCGGTCTACGAGCAGTACTTC. It codes for CASSPPGLAVYEQYF.